Shown below are 6 T cell receptor beta chains from a single sample sequenced in a study of cytomegalovirus exposure and HLA in healthy donors. A multiplex PCR was run with 60 Vbeta primers and 13 Jbeta primers. Sequencing used immunoSEQ multiplex PCR; TCRdb keeps in-frame clones, though not all of them. The table lists 150,000 to 180,000 clones, approximately 82% of them singletons. Input material: PBMCs. Every receptor here comes from a woman in her fifties or sixties in good health and CMV-seropositive.

The V call is TRBV4-3, the J call TRBJ1-6; D uncertain. CDR3 length: 18 residues. The germline CDR1 and CDR2 sequences are LGHNA and YSLEER. V lost 0 bases, J lost 1 base, and 13 bases lay in between. CDR3 coding DNA: TGCGCCAGCAGCCAAGAATGGCTCCGGGTATCCTATAATTCACCCCTCCACTTT. Translated: CASSQEWLRVSYNSPLHF.

V is TRBV7-8 and J is TRBJ2-2; 8 nucleotides line up with TRBD2. The trim removed 1 base at V and 6 bases at J, leaving 7 bases unmatched. CDR1 and CDR2 (germline): SGHVS, FQNEAQ. This CDR3 has 16 amino acids. CDR3 residues: CASSLVRGGRSGELFF. The CDR3 DNA reads TGTGCCAGCAGCTTAGTTCGGGGGGGGCGGTCCGGGGAGCTGTTTTTT.

The chain uses TRBV2 and TRBJ1-5; D is perhaps TRBD1 (5 bases). The ends were cut back, 4 bases at V and 4 bases at J, with 11 bases in the middle. The CDR3 totals 14 residues. Looked up from germline, CDR1 is SNHLY and CDR2 is FYNNEI. The CDR3 sequence is CASSGQGGNQPQHF. The CDR3 coding sequence is TGTGCCAGCAGTGGCCAGGGAGGAAATCAGCCCCAGCATTTT.

This chain connects TRBV11-2 to TRBJ2-3, with a tentative D call TRBD1 (5 bases). Germline CDR1 and CDR2: SGHAT and FQNNGV. The CDR3 spans 16 residues. V was pared by 3 bases and J by 0 bases, with 13 bases between. The CDR3: CASSFGQGSSTDTQYF. CDR3 coding DNA: TGTGCCAGCAGCTTCGGGCAGGGCAGTAGCACAGATACGCAGTATTTT.

CDR3 bases: TGTGCCAGCAGCGTAGCTAGCGGGGGGCCCTACCCCACCGGGGAGCTGTTTTTT. It specifies CASSVASGGPYPTGELFF. This chain joins TRBV9 and TRBJ2-2; 11 bases map to TRBD2. Germline V lookup: CDR1 SGDLS, CDR2 YYNGEE. Trimming took 0 bases from V and 4 from J; bases not matched to a gene: 8. The CDR3 loop spans 18 amino acids.

The chain employs TRBV27 and TRBJ1-6, with TRBD1 matching 11 bases. This CDR3 has 15 residues. Germline CDR1 and CDR2: MNHEY and SMNVEV (reference sequence). Trimming cost V 5 bases and J 9 bases; bases outside gene matches: 6. CDR3 bases: TGTGCCAGCAGTCCCGGACAGGGGGCCGGTTCACCCCTCCACTTT. Its protein product is CASSPGQGAGSPLHF.